Below are 7 T cell receptor beta chains sequenced from a single sample in a study of blood T cells in healthy people across ages (dated by TCRdb to the mid-2010s). The receptor library was made with 5' RACE. Instrument used: Illumina HiSeq 2500. The second PCR ran for about 6 to 12 cycles and used a J-beta primer mix along with a sample-barcoded 5' primer. Using fastp at Q25 and MiXCR, TCRdb reprocessed the public reads and kept productive beta chains. CDR3 protein duplicates are merged, each entry listing the most common genes and DNA. For this sample there are 710,000 or so distinct CDR3 sequences; approximately 29% appear just once. Approximately 15% of the sample is in the top ten clones. Sample: blood. The receptors were gathered from an elderly woman in good health. Donor details come from another sample of the same person, matched by shared clones.

The CDR3: CASSQDLHGMTFF. The CDR3 DNA sequence: TGTGCCAGCAGCCAAGATCTTCACGGTATGACTTTCTTT. The chain is built from TRBV14 and TRBJ1-1; D unclear. V lost 0 bases to trimming and J lost 12 bases, with 14 bases between them. The length of the CDR3 is 13 residues. Looked up from germline, CDR1 is SGHDN and CDR2 is FVKESK.

The chain carries TRBV28 and TRBJ1-1; maybe TRBD1 (5 bases). Germline CDR1 MDHEN, CDR2 SYDVKM. Deletions cut 6 bases from V and 5 bases from J, with 13 bases between. CDR3 length: 13 amino acids. The CDR3 region has the DNA TGTGCCAGCAGGCTTGGGGGGAGAACTGAAGCTTTCTTT. Its protein is CASRLGGRTEAFF.

The gene calls are TRBV15 and TRBJ2-5, with TRBD1 matching 9 bases. The J call is in doubt because the DNA end fits TRBJ2-7 better. Germline V gives CDR1 LNHNV, CDR2 YYDKDF (reference sequence). The CDR3 runs to 15 residues. In nucleotides, the CDR3 is TGTGCCACCAGCGAAGCGGACAGGGGACCTTACGAGCAGTACTTC. Its translation is CATSEADRGPYEQYF.

This clonotype turned up a few times. The chain links TRBV12-3 or TRBV12-4 to TRBJ2-1; 8 nucleotides match TRBD1. The CDR3 totals 16 residues. After removal of 11 bases from V and 0 bases from J, the junction contained 12 bases not matched to a gene. The CDR3 sequence is CAGTDPGQGSYNEQFF. In DNA, the CDR3 is TGTGCCGGCACCGACCCCGGACAGGGCTCCTACAATGAGCAGTTCTTC.

This clonotype was observed at least ten times. CDR3 loop: CASSEVGNSYEQYF. CDR3 sequence (DNA): TGTGCCAGCAGTGAAGTAGGGAACTCCTACGAGCAGTACTTC. This rearrangement joins TRBV6-1 to TRBJ2-7; the D is unclear. Trimming took off 1 base at V and 0 bases at J, with 7 bases between the two ends. Germline V gives CDR1 MNHNS, CDR2 SASEGT. The length of the CDR3 is 14 residues.

The chain couples TRBV25-1 to TRBJ1-2, with D possibly being TRBD1 (5 bases). CDR3 length equals 15 residues. V lost 5 bases, J lost 7 bases, and 20 bases lay in between. The V gene's germline CDR1 is MGHDK and CDR2 SYGVNS. The DNA for the CDR3 is TGTGCCAGCAGTCCACGCCCCGGGACGGAAGTTGGCTACACCTTC. It is translated as CASSPRPGTEVGYTF.

This clonotype has ten or more counts. The CDR3 sequence: CASSLSGTSSFHEQFF. CDR3 coding DNA: TGTGCCAGCAGCCTATCCGGGACTAGCTCTTTCCATGAGCAGTTCTTC. V gene TRBV7-9 combines with J gene TRBJ2-1, with 9 bases aligning to TRBD2. CDR1 SEHNR and CDR2 FQNEAQ come from the germline V gene (reference sequence). CDR3 length equals 16 residues. V was pared by 5 bases and J by 8 bases, with 13 bases of the junction left unmatched.